The rows below give T cell receptor beta chains drawn from one sample of a study of blood T cell repertoires in COVID-19. Sequenced by immunoSEQ multiplex PCR; TCRdb stores in-frame clones only, minus some. The data contain around 250,000 clones, 88% of them singletons. The sample taken for sequencing was peripheral blood. All receptors derive from a human donor in a cohort sampled during active COVID-19. Both conserved end residues are part of each CDR3. Fields, in order: J gene, D gene, clone size, V gene, CDR3 DNA, CDR3 protein. The D gene is left open where the match is weak. Size is stated for part of the rows, as once, few or many counts, or as a class when the clone is expanded.

>TRBJ2-3|TRBD2|-|TRBV5-1
TGCGCCAGCAGCCCAACGGGAGGGCCAACAGATACGCAGTATTTT
CASSPTGGPTDTQYF
>TRBJ1-3|TRBD1|-|TRBV19
TGTGCCAGTAGTACCCCCAGGGGGGCGTCTGGAAACACCATATATTTT
CASSTPRGASGNTIYF
>TRBJ1-3|-|-|TRBV6-1
TGTGCCAGCAGTGAAGCGCGGTCCGGAAACACCATATATTTT
CASSEARSGNTIYF
>TRBJ1-2|TRBD1|few|TRBV19
TGTGCCAGTAGTCATACACAGGGGGTATGGTACTATGGCTACACCTTC
CASSHTQGVWYYGYTF
>TRBJ1-2|TRBD1|-|TRBV4-1
TGCGCCAGCAGCCAAGGGGGCGGGACAGGGTTATTTGATGGCTACACCTTC
CASSQGGGTGLFDGYTF
>TRBJ1-3|-|once|TRBV4-3
TGCGCCAGCAGCCAAGTTGGACAGAAACGAAACACCATATATTTT
CASSQVGQKRNTIYF
>TRBJ2-1|-|-|TRBV7-2
TGTGCCAGCGGTAATCGGGAGTTTGCAAATGAGCAGTTCTTC
CASGNREFANEQFF
>TRBJ1-1|-|-|TRBV7-3
TGTGCCAGCAGCTTACAGGTGAACACTGAAGCTTTCTTT
CASSLQVNTEAFF
>TRBJ1-2|-|-|TRBV3-1/TRBV3-2
TGTGCCAGCAGCCTCAGGAATAACTATGGCTACACCTTC
CASSLRNNYGYTF
>TRBJ1-2|TRBD1|-|TRBV4-2
TGTGCCAGCAGCCAAGATCAGGGGGCAAGGGGGAATGGCTACACCTTC
CASSQDQGARGNGYTF
>TRBJ2-5|TRBD1|-|TRBV6-2/TRBV6-3
TGTGCCAGCAGTTTCGGAGGACAGGCCCAAGAGACCCAGTACTTC
CASSFGGQAQETQYF
>TRBJ1-5|-|-|TRBV5-1
TGCGCCAGCAGCTCTGTCCCGGGGAGCAATCAGCCCCAGCATTTT
CASSSVPGSNQPQHF
>TRBJ2-5|-|-|TRBV7-9
TGTGCCAGCAGCGTGGGGGCCAGTCGACAAGAGACCCAGTACTTC
CASSVGASRQETQYF
>TRBJ1-1|TRBD1|-|TRBV5-1
TGCGCCAGCAGCTTAACACAGGGGGCAAACACTGAAGCTTTCTTT
CASSLTQGANTEAFF
>TRBJ2-1|TRBD2|-|TRBV24-1
TGTGCCACCAGTGATACCGCGGGACTAGCGGCTTACTTCAATGAGCAGTTCTTC
CATSDTAGLAAYFNEQFF
>TRBJ1-2|-|-|TRBV9
TGTGCCAGCAGCGTAGAACTCACGGGGAACTATGGCTACACCTTC
CASSVELTGNYGYTF
>TRBJ1-4|TRBD1|-|TRBV6-5
TGTGCCAGCAGTCGACAGGGCGAAAATGAAAAACTGTTTTTT
CASSRQGENEKLFF
>TRBJ1-2|TRBD1|-|TRBV7-2
TGTGCCAGCAGCCCCGGGACAGGGGGCATTATGGGCTATGGCTACACCTTC
CASSPGTGGIMGYGYTF
>TRBJ2-7|TRBD1|-|TRBV14
TGTGCCAGCAGCGCGACAGGGTGGTCCTACGAGCAGTACTTC
CASSATGWSYEQYF
>TRBJ2-7|TRBD2|-|TRBV11-2
TGTGCCAGCAGCTTAGAGACTAGCGGGGCCTACGAGCAGTACTTC
CASSLETSGAYEQYF
>TRBJ1-4|TRBD1|-|TRBV5-6
TGTGCCAGCCTCCCCTTATCGGGACAGCACTATGCCTGGAATGAAAAACTGTTTTTT
CASLPLSGQHYAWNEKLFF
>TRBJ1-2|-|-|TRBV7-2
TGTGCCAGCAGCTTAGGGACGGGGAACTATGGCTACACCTTC
CASSLGTGNYGYTF
>TRBJ2-4|-|-|TRBV5-4
TGTGCCAGCACAAGAGGAGAGGGTTGGGCCAAAAACATTCAGTACTTC
CASTRGEGWAKNIQYF
>TRBJ1-5|-|-|TRBV4-1
TGCGCCAGCAGCCCACTTGTGGGCAGGGACGGGGGGCCCCAGCATTTT
CASSPLVGRDGGPQHF
>TRBJ1-2|TRBD1|-|TRBV2
TGTGCCAGCAGTGAAACAGGGACAGGTGGCTACACCTTC
CASSETGTGGYTF
>TRBJ2-7|TRBD1|-|TRBV5-5
TGTGCCAGCAGCTGGGGGACAGGTTCCTACGAGCAGTACTTC
CASSWGTGSYEQYF
>TRBJ1-2|-|-|TRBV3-1/TRBV3-2
TGTGCCAGCAGCCAAGGATTTTGGTCGGGATATGGCTACACCTTC
CASSQGFWSGYGYTF
>TRBJ1-5|-|-|TRBV7-2
TGTGCCAGCAGCTTAGGGGCGGACTATAGCAATCAGCCCCAGCATTTT
CASSLGADYSNQPQHF
>TRBJ1-2|-|-|TRBV7-8
TGTGCCAGCAGCCCTAGTCCCTATGGCTACACCTTC
CASSPSPYGYTF
>TRBJ2-7|TRBD1|-|TRBV5-8
TGTGCCAGCAGCATAGGACAGGGCTCCACCTACGAGCAGTACTTC
CASSIGQGSTYEQYF
>TRBJ2-6|-|-|TRBV27
TGTGCCAGCAAATACTCTGGGGCCAACGTCCTGACTTTC
CASKYSGANVLTF
>TRBJ2-7|TRBD2|-|TRBV6-2/TRBV6-3
TGTGCCAGCAGTGGGTCTAGCGGGGGCCTTCTTTACGAGCAGTACTTC
CASSGSSGGLLYEQYF
>TRBJ2-3|TRBD2|-|TRBV19
TGTGCCAGCACAACAAGCGGGGTGAGCACAGATACGCAGTATTTT
CASTTSGVSTDTQYF
>TRBJ2-7|-|-|TRBV7-3
TGTGCCAGCAGCTCCAACCCACAGATTGGGCAGTACTTC
CASSSNPQIGQYF
>TRBJ1-1|-|-|TRBV7-2
TGTGCCAGCAGCTTATATAGTCTGAACACTGAAGCTTTCTTT
CASSLYSLNTEAFF
>TRBJ1-2|-|-|TRBV4-3
TGCGCCAGCAGCCAAGCGAAGGGGTTGTGGGGCTATGGCTACACCTTC
CASSQAKGLWGYGYTF
>TRBJ1-6|TRBD1|-|TRBV13
TGTGCCAGCAGCCATCCTCAACAGGGGCGGTCACCCCTCCACTTT
CASSHPQQGRSPLHF
>TRBJ2-6|-|-|TRBV5-6
TGTGCCAGCAGCTTGCCGGGTGAAGGCATGGCTGGGGCCAACGTCCTGACTTTC
CASSLPGEGMAGANVLTF
>TRBJ2-3|-|-|TRBV5-1
TGCGCCAGCAGCTTGGAGGGGGAACTCTCCACAGATACGCAGTATTTT
CASSLEGELSTDTQYF
>TRBJ1-2|-|once|TRBV21-1
TGTGCCAGCAGCCCGCTCCCGACAGGGGGGAGGGATGGCTACACCTTC
CASSPLPTGGRDGYTF
>TRBJ1-5|TRBD1|-|TRBV7-2
TGTGCCAGCAGCCCCGGGACAGGTCACTATCAGCCCCAGCATTTT
CASSPGTGHYQPQHF
>TRBJ2-7|TRBD1|-|TRBV18
TGTGCCAGCTCACCACCGGGACAGGGGACCTACGAGCAGTACTTC
CASSPPGQGTYEQYF
>TRBJ1-5|TRBD1|-|TRBV19
TGTGCCAGTAGTATAGATCCAGGGGGCTATAGCAATCAGCCCCAGCATTTT
CASSIDPGGYSNQPQHF
>TRBJ2-2|TRBD1|-|TRBV3-1/TRBV3-2
TGTGCCAGCAGACAGGGGATAAACACCGGGGAGCTGTTTTTT
CASRQGINTGELFF
>TRBJ1-4|TRBD1|-|TRBV19
TGTGCCAGTAGTATATCCAGGGGGCATGAAAAACTGTTTTTT
CASSISRGHEKLFF
>TRBJ2-5|TRBD1|few|TRBV7-2
TGTGCCAGCAGCTTACAGGGGGCTGCCGGGGAGACCCAGTACTTC
CASSLQGAAGETQYF
>TRBJ2-3|-|-|TRBV4-3
TGCGCCAGCAGCCAAGGGCAGACGCCAGGGGATACGCAGTATTTT
CASSQGQTPGDTQYF
>TRBJ1-1|-|-|TRBV6-5
TGTGCCAGCAGTCGGCGGGGCGTCGAAGCTTTCTTT
CASSRRGVEAFF
>TRBJ2-1|TRBD2|-|TRBV10-2
TGCGCCAGCAGTGAGTATCAGCGGGGAGGAACCTATGAGCAGTTCTTC
CASSEYQRGGTYEQFF
>TRBJ2-3|TRBD2|once|TRBV2
TGTGCCAGCAGCCTGACTAGCGGAACCACAGATACGCAGTATTTT
CASSLTSGTTDTQYF
>TRBJ2-7|TRBD2|-|TRBV5-4
TGTGCCAGCAGCTCGTTAGCGGGAGGGCCTGTCGACGAGCAGTACTTC
CASSSLAGGPVDEQYF
>TRBJ2-7|-|-|TRBV4-3
TGCGCCAGCAGCCAGCGTACTTCCCGACAGGAATTCTACGAGCAGTACTTC
CASSQRTSRQEFYEQYF
>TRBJ2-5|-|once|TRBV19
TGTGCCAGTAGGACTAGGGATCAGGGAGCGACCCAGTACTTC
CASRTRDQGATQYF